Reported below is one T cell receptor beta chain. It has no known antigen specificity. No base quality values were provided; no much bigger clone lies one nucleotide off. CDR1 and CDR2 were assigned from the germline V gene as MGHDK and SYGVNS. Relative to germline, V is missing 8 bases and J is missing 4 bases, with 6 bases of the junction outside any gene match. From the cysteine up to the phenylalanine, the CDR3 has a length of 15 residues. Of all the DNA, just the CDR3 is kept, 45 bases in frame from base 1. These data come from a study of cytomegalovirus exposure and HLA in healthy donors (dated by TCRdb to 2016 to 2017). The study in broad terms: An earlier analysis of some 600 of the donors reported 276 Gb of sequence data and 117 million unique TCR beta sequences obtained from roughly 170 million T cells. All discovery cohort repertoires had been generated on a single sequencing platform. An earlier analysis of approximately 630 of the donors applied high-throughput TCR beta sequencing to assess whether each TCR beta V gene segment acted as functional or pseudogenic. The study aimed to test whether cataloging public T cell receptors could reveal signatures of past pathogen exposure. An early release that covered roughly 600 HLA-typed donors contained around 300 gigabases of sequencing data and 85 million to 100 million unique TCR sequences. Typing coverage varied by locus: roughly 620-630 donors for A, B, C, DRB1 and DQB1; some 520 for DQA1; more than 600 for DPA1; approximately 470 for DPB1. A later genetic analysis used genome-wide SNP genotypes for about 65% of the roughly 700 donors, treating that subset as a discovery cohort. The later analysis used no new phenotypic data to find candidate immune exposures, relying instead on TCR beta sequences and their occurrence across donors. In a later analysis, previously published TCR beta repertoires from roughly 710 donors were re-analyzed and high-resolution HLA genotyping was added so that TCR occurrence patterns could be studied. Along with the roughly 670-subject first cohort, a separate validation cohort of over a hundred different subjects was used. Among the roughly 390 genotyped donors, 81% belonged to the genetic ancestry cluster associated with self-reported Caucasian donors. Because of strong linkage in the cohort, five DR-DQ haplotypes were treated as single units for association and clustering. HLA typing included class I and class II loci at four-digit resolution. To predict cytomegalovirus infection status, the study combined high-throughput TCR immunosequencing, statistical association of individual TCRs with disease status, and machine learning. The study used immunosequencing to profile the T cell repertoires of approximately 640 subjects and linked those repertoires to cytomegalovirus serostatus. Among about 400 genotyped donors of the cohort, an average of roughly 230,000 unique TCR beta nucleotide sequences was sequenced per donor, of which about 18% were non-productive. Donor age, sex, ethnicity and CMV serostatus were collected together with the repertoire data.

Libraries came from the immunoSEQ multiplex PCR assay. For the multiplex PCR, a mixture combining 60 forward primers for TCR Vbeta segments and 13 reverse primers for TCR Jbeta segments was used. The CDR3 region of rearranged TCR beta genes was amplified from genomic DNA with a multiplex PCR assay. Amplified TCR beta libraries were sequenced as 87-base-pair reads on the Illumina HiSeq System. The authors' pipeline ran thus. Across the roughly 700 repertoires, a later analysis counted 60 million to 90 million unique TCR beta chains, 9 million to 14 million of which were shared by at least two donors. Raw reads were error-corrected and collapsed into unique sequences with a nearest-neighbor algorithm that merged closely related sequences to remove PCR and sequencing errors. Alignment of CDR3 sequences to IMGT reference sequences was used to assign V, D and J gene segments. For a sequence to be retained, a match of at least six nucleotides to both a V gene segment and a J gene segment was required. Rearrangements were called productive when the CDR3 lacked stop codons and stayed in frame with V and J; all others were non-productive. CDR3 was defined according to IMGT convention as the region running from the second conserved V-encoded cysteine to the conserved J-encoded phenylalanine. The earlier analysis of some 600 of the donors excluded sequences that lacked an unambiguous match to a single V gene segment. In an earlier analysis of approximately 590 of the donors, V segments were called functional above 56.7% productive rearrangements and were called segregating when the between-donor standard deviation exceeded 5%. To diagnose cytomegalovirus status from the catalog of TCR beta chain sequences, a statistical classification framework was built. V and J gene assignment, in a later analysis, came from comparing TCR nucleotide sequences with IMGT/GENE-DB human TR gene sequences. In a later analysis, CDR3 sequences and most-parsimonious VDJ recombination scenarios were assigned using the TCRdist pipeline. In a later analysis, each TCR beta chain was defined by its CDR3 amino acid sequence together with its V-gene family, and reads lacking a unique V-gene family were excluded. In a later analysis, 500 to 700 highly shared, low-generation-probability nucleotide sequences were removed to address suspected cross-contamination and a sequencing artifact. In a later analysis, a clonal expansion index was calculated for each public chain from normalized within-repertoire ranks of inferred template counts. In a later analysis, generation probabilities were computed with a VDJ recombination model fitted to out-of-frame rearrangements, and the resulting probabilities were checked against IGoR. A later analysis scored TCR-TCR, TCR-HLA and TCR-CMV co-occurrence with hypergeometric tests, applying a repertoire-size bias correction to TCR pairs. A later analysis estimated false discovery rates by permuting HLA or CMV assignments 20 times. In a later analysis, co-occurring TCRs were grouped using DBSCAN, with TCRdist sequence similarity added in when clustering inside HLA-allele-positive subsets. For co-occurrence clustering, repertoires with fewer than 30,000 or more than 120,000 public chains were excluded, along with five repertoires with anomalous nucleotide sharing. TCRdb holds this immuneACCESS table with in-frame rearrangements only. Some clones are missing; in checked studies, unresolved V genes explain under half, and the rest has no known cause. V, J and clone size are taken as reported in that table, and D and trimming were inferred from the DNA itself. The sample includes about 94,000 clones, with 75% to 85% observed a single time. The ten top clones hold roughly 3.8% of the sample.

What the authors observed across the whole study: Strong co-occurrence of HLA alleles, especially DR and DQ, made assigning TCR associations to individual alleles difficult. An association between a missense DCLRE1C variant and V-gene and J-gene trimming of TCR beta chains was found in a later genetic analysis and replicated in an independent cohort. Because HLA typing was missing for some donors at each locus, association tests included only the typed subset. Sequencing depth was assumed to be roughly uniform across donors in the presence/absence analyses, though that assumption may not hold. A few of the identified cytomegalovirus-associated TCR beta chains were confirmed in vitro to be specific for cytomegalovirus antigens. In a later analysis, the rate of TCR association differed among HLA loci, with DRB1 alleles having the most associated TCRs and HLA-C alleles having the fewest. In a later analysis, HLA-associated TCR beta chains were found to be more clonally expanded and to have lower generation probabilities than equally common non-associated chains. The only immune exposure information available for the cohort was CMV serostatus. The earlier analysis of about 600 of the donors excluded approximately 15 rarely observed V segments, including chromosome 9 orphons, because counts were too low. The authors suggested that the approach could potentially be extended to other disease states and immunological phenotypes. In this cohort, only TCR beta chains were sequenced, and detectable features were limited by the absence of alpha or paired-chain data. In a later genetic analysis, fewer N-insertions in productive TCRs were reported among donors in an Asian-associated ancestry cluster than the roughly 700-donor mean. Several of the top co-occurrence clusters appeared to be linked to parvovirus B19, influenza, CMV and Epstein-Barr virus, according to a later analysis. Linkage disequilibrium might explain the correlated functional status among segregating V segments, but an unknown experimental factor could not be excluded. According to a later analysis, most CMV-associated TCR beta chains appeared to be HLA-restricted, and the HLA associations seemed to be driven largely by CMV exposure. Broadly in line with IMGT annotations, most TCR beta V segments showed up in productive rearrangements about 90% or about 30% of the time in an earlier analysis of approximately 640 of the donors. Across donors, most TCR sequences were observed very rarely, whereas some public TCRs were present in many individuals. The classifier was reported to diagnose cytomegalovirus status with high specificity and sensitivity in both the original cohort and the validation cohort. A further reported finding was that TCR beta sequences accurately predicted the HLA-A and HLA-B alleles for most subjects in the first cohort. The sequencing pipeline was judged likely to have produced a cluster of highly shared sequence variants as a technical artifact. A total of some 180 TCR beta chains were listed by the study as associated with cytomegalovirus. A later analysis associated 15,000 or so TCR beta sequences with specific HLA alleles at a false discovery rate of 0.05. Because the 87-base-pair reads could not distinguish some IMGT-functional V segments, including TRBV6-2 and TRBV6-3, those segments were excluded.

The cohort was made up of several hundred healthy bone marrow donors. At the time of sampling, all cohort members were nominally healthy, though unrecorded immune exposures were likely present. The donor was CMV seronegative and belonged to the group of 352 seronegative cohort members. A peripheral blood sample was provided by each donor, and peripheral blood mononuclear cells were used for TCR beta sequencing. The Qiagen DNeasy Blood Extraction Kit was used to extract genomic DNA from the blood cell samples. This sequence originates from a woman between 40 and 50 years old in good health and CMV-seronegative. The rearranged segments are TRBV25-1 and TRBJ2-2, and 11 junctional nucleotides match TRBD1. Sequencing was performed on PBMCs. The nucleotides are TGTGCCAGCCACGGGGGGACAGGGGGCACCGGGGAGCTGTTTTTT. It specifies CASHGGTGGTGELFF.